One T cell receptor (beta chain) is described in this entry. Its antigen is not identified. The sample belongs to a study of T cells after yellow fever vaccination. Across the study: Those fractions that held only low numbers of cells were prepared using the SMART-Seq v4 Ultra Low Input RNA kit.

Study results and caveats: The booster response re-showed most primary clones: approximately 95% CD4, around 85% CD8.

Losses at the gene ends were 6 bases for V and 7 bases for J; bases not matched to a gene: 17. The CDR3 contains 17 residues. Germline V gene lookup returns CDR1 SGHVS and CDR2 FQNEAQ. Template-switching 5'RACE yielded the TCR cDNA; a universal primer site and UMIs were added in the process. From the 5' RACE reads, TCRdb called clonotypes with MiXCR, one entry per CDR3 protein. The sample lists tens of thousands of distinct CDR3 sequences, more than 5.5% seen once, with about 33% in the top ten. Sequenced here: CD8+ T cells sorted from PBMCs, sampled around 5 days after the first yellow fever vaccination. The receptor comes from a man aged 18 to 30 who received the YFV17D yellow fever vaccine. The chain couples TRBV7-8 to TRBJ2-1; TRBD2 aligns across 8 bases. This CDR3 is CASRRSGTIGGVNEQFF. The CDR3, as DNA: TGTGCCAGCAGACGATCAGGGACTATCGGGGGGGTAAATGAGCAGTTCTTC.